Here is one T cell receptor beta chain with its context. The clone's antigen remains unknown. No per-base quality is available; no much larger clone lies one base away. These data belong to a study of graft-versus-host responses after intestinal transplantation (dated by TCRdb to about 2021). Background for the entire study: The transplants that recipients received were multivisceral, liver-intestinal, or isolated intestinal. Donor T cell macrochimerism was defined as a peak of at least 4% donor T cells among recipient peripheral blood mononuclear cells. Anti-thymocyte globulin induction was given to all recipients, followed by maintenance tacrolimus and steroids for about 3 years. Of the 20 to 30 intestinal transplant recipients enrolled in the cohort, one of whom was a retransplant, a few patients without pretransplant specimens were excluded. Samples from three later patients were sequenced in-house on an Illumina MiSeq with MiXCR processing rather than by the commercial service. Alloreactive clones were identified by sequencing pre-transplant mixed lymphocyte reaction products and comparing these products with unstimulated pre-transplant donor and recipient T cells. Graft-versus-host and host-versus-graft alloreactive T cell clones were tracked in the graft, circulation and bone marrow after intestinal transplantation using bulk TCR-beta CDR3 sequencing.

From a lookup of the germline V gene, CDR1 and CDR2 are MGHRA and YSYEKL. Inclusive of the bounding cysteine and phenylalanine, the CDR3 is 16 residues long. The read is trimmed to its CDR3 DNA, 48 bases read in frame from base 1. The germline V end is reduced by 2 bases and the J end by 6 bases; junction bases left unmatched: 8. Read against the paper, the sample's time point label means: cells obtained before transplantation from donor or recipient. CD3+CD4+ and CD3+CD8+ populations were FACS-sorted from unstimulated pre-transplant donor and recipient cells taken from spleen or lymph nodes. The library was built by means of the immunoSEQ multiplex PCR assay. For most patients, genomic DNA was isolated with the Qiagen DNeasy Blood and Tissue Kit and shipped frozen to Adaptive Biotechnologies for TCR sequencing. Adaptive Biotechnologies carried out high-throughput TCR-beta CDR3 sequencing of genomic DNA for most patients. As for the authors' bioinformatics: TCR sequencing data for 15 to 20 patients were retrieved from Adaptive's ImmunoSEQ software; a few other patients were processed with MiXCR and VDJtools. To correct CD4 versus CD8 sorting errors, any sequence found in both subsets at a frequency ratio below 5:1 was removed. CDR3 nucleotide sequences shared by donor and recipient were removed because the origin of these sequences could not be assigned. To count as alloreactive, a clone needed at least 2-fold expansion over unstimulated cells and a minimum CFSE-low frequency of 0.002% (template counts) or 0.001% (read counts). Clones detected in sequenced pre-transplant spleen, lymph node, or MLR CFSE-low populations of the donor or recipient were defined as mappable. The cumulative frequency of alloreactive clones was calculated as a percentage of all sequences, weighted by copy number. The clones in this table, taken by TCRdb from immuneACCESS, are in-frame only. Not every clone is retained; where verified, under half of the shortfall comes from an unresolved V gene, and the cause of the rest is unknown. V and J calls and clone size are copied from that table; D and trimming were computed from the DNA. The sample includes approximately 97,000 clones, with 85% to 95% observed a single time. Roughly 0.07% of the sample is taken by the ten largest.

General findings and caveats noted by the study authors: The relatively low number and heterogeneity of intestinal transplant patients limited the conclusions. GvH clones turned up in recipient bone marrow, with some appearing earlier in ileal mucosa or blood, a pattern consistent with an intestinal mucosal origin. Peak levels of circulating GvH clones were associated with declines in HvG clones early after transplant. In the allografts of patients with donor T cell macrochimerism, GvH to HvG T cell clonal ratios were high.

The source of this sequence is a human donor who was the organ donor for an intestinal transplant. The sequence links TRBV4-1 to TRBJ1-4; a stretch of 8 junction bases matches TRBD1. The sample here was unstimulated CD8+ T cells sorted from spleen or lymph node cells, taken before transplant. The bases are TGCGCCAGCAGCCAACCCTGGACAGGGCAAGATGAAAAACTGTTTTTT. It specifies CASSQPWTGQDEKLFF.